Listed below are T cell receptor beta chains from one sample, sequenced in a study of tumor-infiltrating lymphocytes in primary liver carcinoma. TCRdb analysed the multiplex PCR reads with MiXCR anew, one entry per CDR3 protein. The data hold roughly 200,000 distinct CDR3 sequences, with about 85% observed a single time. The specimen sequenced was tumor tissue from primary liver carcinoma. Receptor source: a man between 40 and 49 years old with primary liver carcinoma and hepatitis B virus infection. The CDR3 runs from the conserved cysteine through the conserved F or W. A D gene is named only where the DNA matches it firmly. Rows give clone size only sometimes, using once, few, many, or a class for an expanded clone.

TRBJ1-1,NA,NA,TRBV2,CASWILGGNTEDFF,TGTGCCAGCTGGATACTCGGTGGTAACACTGAAGATTTCTTT
TRBJ1-2,NA,NA,TRBV11-2,CASTEGFNYGYTF,TGTGCCAGTACCGAAGGCTTTAACTATGGCTATACCTTC
TRBJ1-2,NA,NA,TRBV12-3/TRBV12-4,CASSRTTALGYGYTF,TGTGCCAGCAGCCGGACCACAGCGTTAGGCTATGGCTACACCTTC
TRBJ1-1,NA,NA,TRBV6-2/TRBV6-3,CASLGQQDTEAFF,TGTGCTAGCCTAGGACAGCAGGACACTGAAGCTTTCTTT
TRBJ2-5,NA,TRBD2,TRBV11-2,CASSRWTSNAETQYF,TGTGCCAGCAGTCGTTGGACTAGTAACGCGGAGACCCAGTACTTC
TRBJ2-2,once,TRBD2,TRBV29-1,CNVGTSAADTGELFF,TGCAACGTTGGGACTAGCGCGGCGGACACCGGGGAGTTGTTTTTT
TRBJ2-3,NA,TRBD1,TRBV29-1,CCISGTGASDSQYF,TGCTGCATTTCCGGGACAGGGGCGTCAGATTCGCAGTATTTT
TRBJ2-7,NA,NA,TRBV5-4,CASSQDVEYMYF,TGTGCCAGCAGCCAAGATGTGGAGTATATGTACTTC
TRBJ2-3,NA,NA,TRBV29-1,CSAPTARSQELSATQYF,TGCAGTGCCCCGACGGCGAGATCCCAAGAGTTGTCGGCTACGCAGTATTTT
TRBJ2-4,NA,NA,TRBV28,CASSPPLSGLAKKIQYF,TGTGCCAGCAGTCCGCCCCTTAGCGGTCTAGCCAAAAAGATTCAGTACTTC
TRBJ1-1,NA,NA,TRBV19,CASSITARPMNTEAFF,TGTGCCAGTAGTATTACGGCCAGGCCTATGAACACTGAAGCTTTCTTT
TRBJ2-3,NA,TRBD2,TRBV10-2,CASSVSTSGRDTQYF,TGCGCCAGTAGTGTGTCGACTAGCGGGAGGGATACGCAGTATTTT
TRBJ2-1,once,NA,TRBV6-1,CASSTQGPTGGNEQFF,TGTGCCAGCAGTACTCAGGGGCCAACGGGAGGCAATGAGCAGTTCTTC
TRBJ1-4,NA,NA,TRBV29-1,CSVQNGGLNEKLFF,TGCAGCGTCCAAAATGGGGGCCTGAATGAAAAACTGTTTTTT
TRBJ2-1,NA,NA,TRBV12-3/TRBV12-4,CVSSPLGNEQFF,TGTGTCAGCAGCCCACTAGGCAATGAGCAGTTCTTC